Following are 22 T cell receptor beta chains from one sample sequenced in a study of T cells in narcolepsy. Clones were sequenced by immunoSEQ multiplex PCR, and TCRdb holds only the in-frame ones, with some missing. Of about 27,000 clones listed, about four fifths are singletons. Sequencing was carried out using memory (CD45RA-) CD4+ T cells from blood. All receptors derive from a human donor in good health.

V and J are TRBV28 and TRBJ2-7; D not certain. V lost 6 bases to trimming and J lost 4 bases, with 10 bases between them. CDR1 is MDHEN, CDR2 SYDVKM, per germline. CDR3 length: 12 residues. In nucleotides, the CDR3 is TGTGCCAGCAGCCCCATGGGGTACGAGCAGTACTTC. Translation: CASSPMGYEQYF. The whole variable domain, remainder taken from reference TRBV28 and TRBJ2-7, is DVKVTQSSRYLVKRTGEKVFLECVQDMDHENMFWYRQDPGLGLRLIYFSYDVKMKEKGDIPEGYSVSREKKERFSLILESASTNQTSMYLCASSPMGYEQYFGPGTRLTVT.

V and J are TRBV28 and TRBJ2-7, with a weak D call TRBD2 (6 bases). The CDR3 has 15 amino acids. V gave up 4 bases and J gave up 6 bases, with 19 bases separating them. In germline, CDR1 is MDHEN, CDR2 SYDVKM. The CDR3 region is CASSSSAAWGGEQYF. The CDR3 bases are TGTGCCAGCAGTTCGTCCGCAGCATGGGGAGGCGAGCAGTACTTC.

The chain combines TRBV15 with TRBJ2-3; 10 bases agree with TRBD1. There are 15 residues in the CDR3. J lost 5 bases, V lost 7 bases, and 9 bases had no gene match. The germline V gene has CDR1 LNHNV and CDR2 YYDKDF (reference sequence). The CDR3 sequence is CATTQRDRGRDTQYF. The CDR3 DNA is TGTGCCACCACCCAAAGGGACAGGGGTAGAGATACGCAGTATTTT.

The chain recombines TRBV6-1 with TRBJ1-2, with D hard to call. Deletions cut 7 bases from V and 5 bases from J, with 17 bases between. Germline assignment: CDR1 MNHNS and CDR2 SASEGT. The CDR3 is 14 residues long. The CDR3 reads CASKDSPSLYGYTF. CDR3 DNA sequence: TGTGCCAGCAAGGACTCCCCATCGCTATATGGCTACACCTTC.

This clone has only one observation. This sequence joins TRBV6-1 and TRBJ1-2, with a weak D call TRBD1 (6 bases). The V gene's germline CDR1 is MNHNS and CDR2 SASEGT. V lost 2 bases and J lost 4, with 14 bases in between. CDR3 size: 15 residues. DNA of the CDR3: TGTGCCAGCAGTGAAATTGAGGGGGGGAGCTATGGCTACACCTTC. This codes for CASSEIEGGSYGYTF.

V usage is TRBV19 and J usage is TRBJ2-5; TRBD2 aligns across 10 bases. The V segment lost 3 bases and the J segment 5 bases; nucleotides outside the gene matches: 6. The CDR3 covers 15 residues. Germline V gene data show CDR1 as LNHDA and CDR2 as SQIVND (reference sequence). The CDR3 region has the DNA TGTGCCAGTAGTATTGAGCGGGGGGGCCTCGAGACCCAGTACTTC. Protein product: CASSIERGGLETQYF.

In its sample, this clone was seen a few times. V gene TRBV7-2 combines with J gene TRBJ1-3; unclear D gene. The ends were cut back, 7 bases at V and 0 bases at J, with 16 bases in the middle. Germline CDR1 reads SGHTA; CDR2 reads FQGNSA. This CDR3 comprises 16 residues. The CDR3 loop is CASTPGAYDSGNTIYF. DNA of the CDR3: TGTGCCAGCACCCCCGGAGCGTACGACTCTGGAAACACCATATATTTT.

V and J are TRBV5-1 and TRBJ1-5; maybe TRBD1 (6 bases). The CDR3 runs 15 residues. V was cut by 5 bases and J by 5 bases, with 17 bases left in between. Germline values: CDR1 SGHRS, CDR2 YFSETQ. This CDR3 is CASRPAPGAYQPQHF. In nucleotides, the CDR3 is TGCGCCAGCAGGCCCGCCCCAGGGGCGTATCAGCCCCAGCATTTT.

V is TRBV11-2 and J is TRBJ1-2; D is perhaps TRBD1 (5 bases). CDR1 and CDR2 from the germline V gene are SGHAT and FQNNGV. CDR3 length: 15 amino acids. V gave up 6 bases and J gave up 4 bases, with 18 bases separating them. The DNA of the CDR3 is TGTGCCAGCAGTTATATTCGGGACCTAATCTATGGCTACACCTTC. Amino acid sequence: CASSYIRDLIYGYTF.

This clone has a single count. V gene TRBV11-2 combines with J gene TRBJ2-1; TRBD1 matches at 9 bases. The germline gives CDR1 SGHAT, CDR2 FQNNGV. Unmatched junction bases numbered 7, after V lost 4 bases and J lost 6 bases. CDR3 length: 15 residues. This CDR3 reads CASSSGQGISNEQFF. The CDR3 bases are TGTGCCAGCAGCTCCGGACAGGGGATTTCCAATGAGCAGTTCTTC.

This rearrangement joins TRBV6-6 to TRBJ2-7, with D tentatively TRBD1 (7 bases). Per the germline V gene, CDR1 is MNHNY and CDR2 is SVGAGI (reference sequence). Trimming stripped 4 bases from V and 0 bases from J, with 16 bases between. The CDR3 totals 16 residues. CDR3 nucleotides: TGTGCCAGCAGTTCCGCGGGACAGTCAAGCTCCTACGAGCAGTACTTC. This encodes CASSSAGQSSSYEQYF.

CDR3 residues: CASSLGTGGQTDTQYF. For the CDR3, the DNA is TGTGCCAGCAGCCTGGGGACAGGGGGCCAGACAGATACGCAGTATTTT. The V and J genes are TRBV7-9 and TRBJ2-3, with 12 positions matching TRBD1. Germline V lookup: CDR1 SEHNR, CDR2 FQNEAQ (reference sequence). This CDR3 is 16 amino acids long. J gave up 3 bases and V 5 bases, and 6 bases lay outside the gene matches.

The chain has TRBV5-6 and TRBJ2-1, with 7 bases lining up with TRBD2. J gave up 5 bases and V 4 bases, and 6 bases lay outside the gene matches. Germline values: CDR1 SGHDT, CDR2 YYEEEE. The CDR3 loop spans 14 amino acids. The CDR3 DNA is TGTGCCAGCAGCGTCCGGGACTACAACAATGAGCAGTTCTTC. It yields the protein CASSVRDYNNEQFF.

The chain uses TRBV28 and TRBJ1-4, with a tentative D call TRBD1 (5 bases). Germline CDR1 and CDR2: MDHEN and SYDVKM. The V end lost 10 bases, the J end lost 8 bases, and 17 bases lay between the germline ends. This CDR3 region has 13 residues. CDR3 sequence: CAISRDPKEKLFF. The CDR3, as DNA: TGTGCCATCAGCCGGGACCCAAAGGAAAAACTGTTTTTT.

V is TRBV7-3 and J is TRBJ2-1; D ambiguous. Trimming stripped 1 base from V and 5 bases from J, with 15 bases between. The CDR3 is 16 residues long. From germline, CDR1 is SGHTA and CDR2 FQGTGA. CDR3 region: CASSLKGIAGDNEQFF. In nucleotides, the CDR3 is TGTGCCAGCAGCTTAAAGGGCATAGCTGGAGACAATGAGCAGTTCTTC.

The rearrangement uses TRBV11-1 and TRBJ1-2; the D is unclear. V was shortened by 1 base and J by 5 bases, with 8 bases between the two germline ends. The germline CDR1 and CDR2 sequences are SGHAT and FQDESV (reference sequence). This CDR3 has 13 amino acids. The CDR3 bases are TGTGCCAGCAGCTTAGAACTCGAGTATGGCTACACCTTC. This gives the protein CASSLELEYGYTF.

The chain combines TRBV6-1 with TRBJ1-5, with 9 bases identical to TRBD1. The CDR3 runs to 13 residues. The V segment lost 8 bases and the J segment 6 bases; nucleotides outside the gene matches: 5. Germline CDR1 is MNHNS and CDR2 is SASEGT. The CDR3 DNA is TGTGCCAGCCAGGACAGGGGCGGTCAGCCCCAGCATTTT. This gives the protein CASQDRGGQPQHF.

This clone was counted once. V usage is TRBV28 and J usage is TRBJ2-7; D unclear. The germline CDR1 and CDR2 sequences are MDHEN and SYDVKM. The ends were cut back, 4 bases at V and 2 bases at J, with 6 bases in the middle. This CDR3 is 12 amino acids long. CDR3 sequence reads: CASSSAAYEQYF. Written as DNA, the CDR3 is TGTGCCAGCAGTTCCGCAGCCTACGAGCAGTACTTC.

The chain couples TRBV28 to TRBJ1-2; D unclear. The V and J ends lost 4 bases and 2 bases respectively, with 14 bases between them. This CDR3 contains 15 residues. In germline, CDR1 is MDHEN, CDR2 SYDVKM. CDR3 amino acids: CASSSTWMINYGYTF. CDR3 DNA sequence: TGTGCCAGCAGTTCGACGTGGATGATCAACTATGGCTACACCTTC.

The chain combines TRBV28 with TRBJ1-2; D gene ambiguous. The germline V gene encodes CDR1 MDHEN and CDR2 SYDVKM. Trimming left V 6 bases short and J 7 bases short, with 12 bases between. This CDR3 is built from 12 residues. CDR3 sequence (DNA): TGTGCCAGCAGGTCGATTTTGGGTGGCTACACCTTC. It specifies CASRSILGGYTF.

This chain's CDR3 is CASSPPDYSSYNEQFF. DNA for the CDR3: TGTGCCAGCTCACCACCGGACTACAGCTCCTACAATGAGCAGTTCTTC. The rearrangement joins TRBV18 to TRBJ2-1, with D maybe TRBD2 (6 bases). Trimming pared 0 bases from V and 0 bases from J, leaving 9 bases between. The CDR3 is made up of 16 amino acids. Germline CDR1 reads KGHSH; CDR2 reads LQKENI.

This sequence joins TRBV6-1 and TRBJ2-1; D is possibly TRBD1 (6 bases). V was clipped by 2 bases and J by 14 bases, with 19 bases between them. Germline loops: CDR1 MNHNS, CDR2 SASEGT. CDR3 size: 14 residues. CDR3: CASSELRGLRTKFF. CDR3 DNA: TGTGCCAGCAGTGAATTAAGGGGGTTGAGGACAAAGTTCTTC.